The 27 T cell receptor beta chains below all came from one sample that was sequenced in a study of technical replicates of blood from a few donors. Libraries were prepared by immunoSEQ multiplex PCR; TCRdb keeps only in-frame clonotypes and omits some of them. The sample has around 53,000 clones, more than 70% seen once. Material for sequencing was PBMCs. The receptors were gathered from a human donor in good health. Some clones in this sample may be carry-over from other donors' samples.

The chain employs TRBV19 and TRBJ2-1, with D maybe TRBD1 (5 bases). The V gene lost 3 bases and the J gene lost 5 bases, with 8 bases spanning the gap. Germline V gene sequence: CDR1 LNHDA, CDR2 SQIVND (reference sequence). This CDR3 is built from 13 residues. The CDR3 loop reads CASSIRQNNEQFF. CDR3 in DNA: TGTGCCAGTAGTATCAGACAGAACAATGAGCAGTTCTTC. The entire variable domain, with the rest obtained from reference TRBV19 and TRBJ2-1, is as follows: DGGITQSPKYLFRKEGQNVTLSCEQNLNHDAMYWYRQDPGQGLRLIYYSQIVNDFQKGDIAEGYSVSREKKESFPLTVTSAQKNPTAFYLCASSIRQNNEQFFGPGTRLTVL.

This clone was detected only once. The chain couples TRBV6-1 to TRBJ2-1, with TRBD2 matching over 8 bases. Germline CDR1 reads MNHNS; CDR2 reads SASEGT. CDR3 size: 12 residues. V was clipped by 11 bases and J by 7 bases; unmatched bases: 7. The DNA for the CDR3 is TGTGCCTTGATAGCGGGACCAAATGAGCAGTTCTTC. Residues: CALIAGPNEQFF.

This chain links TRBV30 with TRBJ1-6, with D perhaps matching TRBD1 (6 bases). V lost 0 bases and J 6 bases, leaving 15 bases between the germline ends. The V gene's germline CDR1 is GTSNPN and CDR2 SVGIG (reference sequence). This CDR3 has 16 residues. Here the CDR3 DNA reads TGTGCCTGGAGTGTGACGGGGGGCGCGGGTAATTCACCCCTCCACTTT. Its protein product is CAWSVTGGAGNSPLHF.

The chain combines TRBV30 with TRBJ2-1; 13 positions match TRBD2. The germline V gene has CDR1 GTSNPN and CDR2 SVGIG (reference sequence). The CDR3 is 15 amino acids. J gave up 10 bases and V 5 bases, and 11 bases lay outside the gene matches. The CDR3, as DNA: TGTGCCTGGGGAGGGACTAGCGGGACGTGGGGCGAGCAGTTCTTC. Amino acid sequence: CAWGGTSGTWGEQFF.

V usage is TRBV4-3 and J usage is TRBJ1-2; D gene unclear. Germline V gene sequence: CDR1 LGHNA, CDR2 YSLEER. The V gene lost 2 bases and the J gene lost 2 bases, with 15 bases spanning the gap. The CDR3 extends over 16 amino acids. The CDR3 sequence: CASSQRGKELNYGYTF. CDR3 DNA sequence: TGCGCCAGCAGCCAACGGGGAAAGGAATTAAACTATGGCTACACCTTC.

The V and J genes are TRBV2 and TRBJ1-1; D might be TRBD1 (5 bases). The V gene lost 6 bases and the J gene lost 0 bases, with 11 bases spanning the gap. Germline values: CDR1 SNHLY, CDR2 FYNNEI. The CDR3 has 14 amino acids. The CDR3: CASRAGMVNTEAFF. Written as DNA, the CDR3 is TGTGCCAGCAGGGCAGGGATGGTGAACACTGAAGCTTTCTTT.

In this sample, this clone turned up once. This rearrangement joins TRBV9 to TRBJ2-1; D is possibly TRBD1 (6 bases). The CDR3 spans 15 residues. Trimming cost V 3 bases and J 0 bases, with 10 bases left between them. Germline CDR1 and CDR2: SGDLS and YYNGEE. The CDR3, as DNA: TGTGCCAGCAGCGCCACGACAGGCTCCTACAATGAGCAGTTCTTC. Its protein is CASSATTGSYNEQFF.

In this sample, this clone turned up a few times. The rearrangement links TRBV7-6 to TRBJ1-6; unclear D gene. The CDR3 contains 13 residues. Germline CDR1 is SGHVS and CDR2 is FNYEAQ. The V end lost 3 bases, the J end lost 8 bases, and 8 bases lay between the germline ends. CDR3: CASSLFSDSPLHF. In DNA, the CDR3 is TGTGCCAGCAGCTTGTTCTCCGATTCACCCCTCCACTTT. Variable domain in full (rest from reference TRBV7-6 and TRBJ1-6): GAGVSQSPRYKVTKRGQDVALRCDPISGHVSLYWYRQALGQGPEFLTYFNYEAQQDKSGLPNDRFSAERPEGSISTLTIQRTEQRDSAMYRCASSLFSDSPLHFGNGTRLTVT.

The chain carries TRBV27 and TRBJ2-5; TRBD2 matches 9 bases. CDR3 length: 17 amino acids. Trimming took 0 bases from V and 2 from J; bases not matched to a gene: 7. Germline V gives CDR1 MNHEY, CDR2 SMNVEV (reference sequence). The CDR3 nucleotides read TGTGCCAGCAGTTTATCTGGACACAGCGGGGGGCAAGAGACCCAGTACTTC. Its protein product is CASSLSGHSGGQETQYF.

This rearrangement joins TRBV27 to TRBJ2-7; the match to TRBD1 covers 11 bases. V dropped 6 bases and J dropped 2; count of bases not matched to a gene: 6. The CDR3 runs 15 residues. CDR1 is MNHEY, CDR2 SMNVEV, per germline (reference sequence). CDR3 residues: CASSRDRGKTYEQYF. The CDR3 region has the DNA TGTGCCAGCAGCCGGGACAGGGGGAAGACCTACGAGCAGTACTTC.

The chain joins TRBV21-1 to TRBJ2-7; TRBD1 is the table's D call, not checked against the DNA. TRBV21-1 is termed a pseudogene. The CDR3 sequence is 16 residues long. The CDR3 DNA is TGTGCCAGCAGCAAAGCGTCCCGGGACAGGGGATACGAGCAGTACTTC. This encodes CASSKASRDRGYEQYF.

The rearrangement links TRBV6-1 to TRBJ2-7; TRBD2 is a possible D gene (5 bases). The CDR3 spans 15 residues. Germline-derived CDR1 and CDR2 are MNHNS and SASEGT. V lost 5 bases, J lost 0 bases, and 14 bases lay in between. The CDR3 reads CASSPAGVISYEQYF. CDR3 nucleotides: TGTGCCAGCAGTCCTGCCGGGGTTATCTCCTACGAGCAGTACTTC.

The chain carries TRBV7-3 and TRBJ2-1; 7 bases agree with TRBD1. The germline V gene encodes CDR1 SGHTA and CDR2 FQGTGA. V shed 5 bases and J 9 bases; nucleotides not matched to a gene: 4. This CDR3 comprises 12 residues. The CDR3 spells CASSATGFEQFF. CDR3 DNA: TGTGCCAGCAGCGCGACAGGGTTTGAGCAGTTCTTC.

The chain has TRBV7-9 and TRBJ1-4, with D maybe TRBD1 (6 bases). V lost 5 bases to trimming and J lost 0 bases, with 10 bases between them. Per germline, CDR1 SEHNR and CDR2 FQNEAQ (reference sequence). The CDR3 loop spans 15 amino acids. CDR3 sequence reads: CASSARQATNEKLFF. The CDR3 coding sequence is TGTGCCAGCAGCGCCCGACAGGCAACTAATGAAAAACTGTTTTTT.

The rearrangement uses TRBV11-2 and TRBJ2-5; 12 bases fit TRBD2. After removal of 6 bases from V and 2 bases from J, the junction contained 13 bases not matched to a gene. CDR3 length: 18 residues. Germline CDR1 and CDR2: SGHAT and FQNNGV. Written as DNA, the CDR3 is TGTGCCAGCAGGTCGACTAGCGGGAGTCGGGGTTGGCAAGAGACCCAGTACTTC. As protein: CASRSTSGSRGWQETQYF.

J is TRBJ2-1 and V is TRBV6-1, with 11 bases fitting TRBD2. Germline V gene data show CDR1 as MNHNS and CDR2 as SASEGT. The CDR3 runs to 15 residues. Trimming took 2 bases from V and 6 from J; bases not matched to a gene: 3. DNA for the CDR3: TGTGCCAGCAGTGAACCGGGACTAGCGGCCAATGAGCAGTTCTTC. This codes for CASSEPGLAANEQFF.

Here the CDR3 DNA reads TGTGCCAGCAGTGATATCGGGACAAAAAGCGAGCAGTACTTC. Encoded protein: CASSDIGTKSEQYF. The chain employs TRBV25-1 and TRBJ2-7; the D gene is possibly TRBD1 (6 bases). From germline, CDR1 is MGHDK and CDR2 SYGVNS. The CDR3 contains 14 residues. V lost 3 bases to trimming and J lost 6 bases, with 15 bases between them.

The chain couples TRBV5-1 to TRBJ2-1; D gene uncertain. The germline V gene has CDR1 SGHRS and CDR2 YFSETQ. Trimming stripped 0 bases from V and 0 bases from J, with 7 bases between. The CDR3 spans 15 residues. The CDR3 DNA follows: TGCGCCAGCAGCTTGGAGCCGGGCTCCTACAATGAGCAGTTCTTC. The encoded protein is CASSLEPGSYNEQFF. Together with reference TRBV5-1 and TRBJ2-1, the CDR3 gives the full variable domain: KAGVTQTPRYLIKTRGQQVTLSCSPISGHRSVSWYQQTPGQGLQFLFEYFSETQRNKGNFPGRFSGRQFSNSRSEMNVSTLELGDSALYLCASSLEPGSYNEQFFGPGTRLTVL.

The rearrangement links TRBV18 to TRBJ1-2; 7 bases line up with TRBD1. This CDR3 has 15 amino acids. Germline V gene lookup returns CDR1 KGHSH and CDR2 LQKENI. With 4 bases clipped from V and 0 bases from J, the junction kept 5 bases outside the gene matches. CDR3 amino acids: CASSRIQGANYGYTF. The CDR3 DNA reads TGTGCCAGCTCACGAATCCAGGGGGCTAACTATGGCTACACCTTC.

This sequence joins TRBV7-6 and TRBJ2-3; D call uncertain. The CDR3 is 15 amino acids. Trimming pared 1 base from V and 0 bases from J, leaving 8 bases between. Germline loops: CDR1 SGHVS, CDR2 FNYEAQ. Here the CDR3 reads CASSLDILSTDTQYF. In DNA, the CDR3 is TGTGCCAGCAGCTTAGATATATTAAGCACAGATACGCAGTATTTT.

This clone was counted between two and nine times. V is TRBV21-1 and J is TRBJ2-3; the table's D gene call, TRBD1, was not cross checked with the DNA. TRBV21-1 counts as a pseudogene. This CDR3 contains 17 residues. This CDR3 is CASSRNRQGSSTDTQYF. The DNA for the CDR3 is TGTGCCAGCAGCAGAAACAGACAGGGCTCTAGCACAGATACGCAGTATTTT.

The rearrangement joins TRBV2 to TRBJ1-2; D gene uncertain. V was clipped by 2 bases and J by 3 bases, with 7 bases between them. Germline V gene lookup returns CDR1 SNHLY and CDR2 FYNNEI. The CDR3 totals 13 residues. Here the CDR3 reads CASSEQSDYGYTF. CDR3 sequence (DNA): TGTGCCAGCAGTGAACAGTCAGACTATGGCTACACCTTC.

This chain's CDR3 is CASSRARDSNEKLFF. In DNA, the CDR3 is TGTGCCAGCAGCCGGGCCAGGGACAGTAATGAAAAACTGTTTTTT. V and J are TRBV6-6 and TRBJ1-4; TRBD1 matches 7 bases. This CDR3 contains 15 residues. Looked up from germline, CDR1 is MNHNY and CDR2 is SVGAGI (reference sequence). The junction had 8 bases not matched to a gene; V was cut back by 6 bases and J by 4 bases.

This clone was counted between two and nine times. The chain employs TRBV7-8 and TRBJ1-6; the match to TRBD1 covers 10 bases. CDR3 length: 14 amino acids. Germline lookup yields CDR1 SGHVS and CDR2 FQNEAQ. The V gene end was trimmed by 5 bases and the J gene end by 8 bases; junction bases not matched to a gene: 3. CDR3 DNA: TGTGCCAGCAGCCGTGGGACAGGGGATTCACCCCTCCACTTT. This translates into CASSRGTGDSPLHF.

The J gene is TRBJ2-1, the V gene TRBV25-1; 8 nucleotides align to TRBD2. The CDR3 has 15 amino acids. Germline V gives CDR1 MGHDK, CDR2 SYGVNS. V gave up 8 bases and J gave up 2 bases; unmatched junction bases: 8. The CDR3 loop is CASGAAGATYNEQFF. In nucleotides, the CDR3 is TGTGCCAGCGGAGCAGCGGGGGCCACCTACAATGAGCAGTTCTTC.

The chain joins TRBV5-3 to TRBJ1-2, with D uncertain. TRBV5-3 counts as an open reading frame of uncertain function. This CDR3 contains 16 residues. Trimming took off 0 bases at V and 4 bases at J, with 16 bases between the two ends. CDR3 region: CARSLAAGSRIYGYTF. The DNA for the CDR3 is TGTGCCAGAAGCTTGGCGGCAGGCAGTAGAATCTATGGCTACACCTTC.

This clone was detected once. This sequence joins TRBV2 and TRBJ1-2, with D uncertain. The V end was cut by 7 bases, the J end by 5 bases, with 8 bases between. Germline values: CDR1 SNHLY, CDR2 FYNNEI. The CDR3 has 11 amino acids. The CDR3 loop reads CASTKAYGYTF. CDR3 coding DNA: TGTGCCAGCACCAAAGCTTATGGCTACACCTTC. Drawing the rest from reference TRBV2 and TRBJ1-2, the complete variable domain is EPEVTQTPSHQVTQMGQEVILRCVPISNHLYFYWYRQILGQKVEFLVSFYNNEISEKSEIFDDQFSVERPDGSNFTLKIRSTKLEDSAMYFCASTKAYGYTFGSGTRLTVV.